The table lists the clone carrying this TCR beta chain with a few counts. Its antigen remains unidentified. TCRdb independently ran MiXCR on the reads; one entry per CDR3 protein. The sample contains nearly 650,000 distinct CDR3 sequences, roughly 26% of which appear only once. This entry belongs to a study of T cell repertoires in cytomegalovirus infection. Overall study: Public signatures in TCR beta pointed to CMV infection and matching HLA type. General study points: The ex vivo response was dominated by HLA-C-restricted CMV-specific TCR beta clonotypes. Cumulated frequencies of public TCR beta families served to identify carriers of CMV plus the relevant HLA.

The V gene's germline CDR1 is MDHEN and CDR2 SYDVKM. The CDR3 length is 16 residues. V gave up 1 base and J gave up 1 base, with 11 bases separating them. Sequenced input: CD8+ T cells from PBMCs. This TCR was recovered from a human donor in good health (CMV status not recorded). Some clones in this sample may be carry-over from other donors' samples. V is TRBV28 and J is TRBJ1-5; the D is unclear. CDR3: CASSLYNSLSNQPQHF. CDR3 DNA: TGTGCCAGCAGTTTATATAACAGTCTAAGCAATCAGCCCCAGCATTTT.